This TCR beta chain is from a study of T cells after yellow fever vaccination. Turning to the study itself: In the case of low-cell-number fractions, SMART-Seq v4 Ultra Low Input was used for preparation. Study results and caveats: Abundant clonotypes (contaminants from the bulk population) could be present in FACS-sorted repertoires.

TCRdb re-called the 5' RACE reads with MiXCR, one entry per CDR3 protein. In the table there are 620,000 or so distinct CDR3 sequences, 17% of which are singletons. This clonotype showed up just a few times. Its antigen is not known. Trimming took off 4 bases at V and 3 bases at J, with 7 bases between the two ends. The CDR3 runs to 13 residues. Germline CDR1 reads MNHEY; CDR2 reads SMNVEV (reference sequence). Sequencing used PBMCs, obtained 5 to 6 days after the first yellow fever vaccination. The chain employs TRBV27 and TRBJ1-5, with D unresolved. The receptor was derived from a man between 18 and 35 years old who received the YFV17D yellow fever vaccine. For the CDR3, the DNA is TGTGCCAGCAGTTGGGGTTACAATCAGCCCCAGCATTTT. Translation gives CASSWGYNQPQHF.